These 28 T cell receptor beta chains were all obtained from the same sample, sequenced in a study of cytomegalovirus exposure and HLA in healthy donors. The PCR made use of 60 Vbeta and 13 Jbeta primers. Measured with immunoSEQ multiplex PCR; TCRdb has only the in-frame clones, and not every one. The sample shows over 150,000 clones, approximately 74% of them seen only once. The source material was PBMCs. The source of these receptors is a woman younger than 45 in good health and CMV-seronegative.

The chain links TRBV6-1 to TRBJ1-1, with TRBD1 matching 10 bases. The CDR3 is made up of 15 amino acids. Germline assignment: CDR1 MNHNS and CDR2 SASEGT. The ends lost 5 bases at V and 4 bases at J; junction bases unmatched: 7. The CDR3 DNA is TGTGCCAGCAGTCCACGACAGGGGGCTATCACTGAAGCTTTCTTT. This encodes CASSPRQGAITEAFF.

This clone was recorded a few times. The chain links TRBV25-1 to TRBJ1-5; weak D call: TRBD1 (5 bases). Trimming stripped 5 bases from V and 0 bases from J, with 14 bases between. CDR3 length equals 16 residues. CDR1 is MGHDK and CDR2 is SYGVNS in the germline V gene. The CDR3 spells CASSPPGGFSNQPQHF. The CDR3 DNA reads as TGTGCCAGCAGTCCCCCGGGGGGTTTTAGCAATCAGCCCCAGCATTTT.

The J gene is TRBJ2-1, the V gene TRBV4-1, with 11 bases that match TRBD2. V trimming: 3 bases; J trimming: 3 bases; junction bases outside the gene matches: 4. The CDR3 has 16 amino acids. Germline values: CDR1 MGHRA, CDR2 YSYEKL. The CDR3 nucleotides read TGCGCCAGCAGCCATACCGGGACTAGCGGCTACAATGAGCAGTTCTTC. Encoded protein: CASSHTGTSGYNEQFF.

V is TRBV2 and J is TRBJ2-5, with 7 nucleotides matching TRBD2. CDR3 size: 14 residues. J was trimmed by 3 bases and V by 0 bases; bases with no gene match: 1. The V gene's germline CDR1 is SNHLY and CDR2 FYNNEI. The CDR3 region is CASSEAGGEETQYF. The CDR3 DNA is TGTGCCAGCAGTGAAGCGGGAGGGGAAGAGACCCAGTACTTC. The whole variable domain, remainder taken from reference TRBV2 and TRBJ2-5, is EPEVTQTPSHQVTQMGQEVILRCVPISNHLYFYWYRQILGQKVEFLVSFYNNEISEKSEIFDDQFSVERPDGSNFTLKIRSTKLEDSAMYFCASSEAGGEETQYFGPGTRLLVL.

This chain links TRBV6-5 with TRBJ2-5; 7 bases are a match to TRBD1. The V gene end was trimmed by 0 bases and the J gene end by 3 bases; junction bases not matched to a gene: 1. Germline V lookup: CDR1 MNHEY, CDR2 SVGAGI. This CDR3 is built from 14 residues. The CDR3 DNA follows: TGTGCCAGCAGTTACTCTGGGACAGAAGAGACCCAGTACTTC. Residues: CASSYSGTEETQYF.

The gene calls are TRBV5-6 and TRBJ2-5; 11 bases align to TRBD1. The end of the DNA aligns better with TRBJ2-7, so the J call may be wrong. This CDR3 contains 14 residues. The germline CDR1 and CDR2 sequences are SGHDT and YYEEEE. CDR3 loop: CASSWGTGGDEQYF. CDR3 coding DNA: TGTGCCAGCAGCTGGGGGACAGGGGGGGACGAGCAGTACTTC.

The rearrangement uses TRBV7-2 and TRBJ2-1, with D possibly being TRBD2 (6 bases). Per the germline V gene, CDR1 is SGHTA and CDR2 is FQGNSA. Trimming pared 3 bases from V and 5 bases from J, leaving 8 bases between. The CDR3 contains 13 residues. CDR3 sequence: CASSFGLNNEQFF. As DNA, the CDR3 is TGTGCCAGCAGCTTTGGACTAAACAATGAGCAGTTCTTC. Together with reference TRBV7-2 and TRBJ2-1, the CDR3 gives the full variable domain: GAGVSQSPSNKVTEKGKDVELRCDPISGHTALYWYRQSLGQGLEFLIYFQGNSAPDKSGLPSDRFSAERTGGSVSTLTIQRTQQEDSAVYLCASSFGLNNEQFFGPGTRLTVL.

This chain joins TRBV9 and TRBJ1-1; TRBD1 aligns across 9 bases. Trimming removed 3 bases from V and 0 bases from J; junction bases left unmatched: 6. Germline lookup yields CDR1 SGDLS and CDR2 YYNGEE. The CDR3 totals 16 residues. The CDR3, as DNA: TGTGCCAGCAGCGCCACCGGGACAGGGATGAACACTGAAGCTTTCTTT. Protein sequence: CASSATGTGMNTEAFF.

A few counts support this clone. This chain uses TRBV19 with TRBJ1-4; 7 nucleotides line up with TRBD1. The CDR3 has 16 residues. The junction had 14 bases not matched to a gene; V was cut back by 5 bases and J by 8 bases. CDR1 and CDR2 from the germline V gene are LNHDA and SQIVND (reference sequence). The CDR3 loop is CASSGPSTGFGEKLFF. Here the CDR3 DNA reads TGTGCCAGTAGTGGACCGTCGACAGGGTTTGGAGAAAAACTGTTTTTT.

The J gene is TRBJ2-1, the V gene TRBV7-9; the match to TRBD2 covers 10 bases. Germline V gives CDR1 SEHNR, CDR2 FQNEAQ (reference sequence). The CDR3 runs to 15 residues. The V and J ends lost 10 bases and 8 bases, in that order; junction bases with no gene match: 14. The CDR3 coding sequence is TGTGCCACCCATCCTGCCCTAGCGGGAGACCATGAGCAGTTCTTC. Its protein is CATHPALAGDHEQFF.

The V gene is TRBV28, the J gene TRBJ2-1; 15 nucleotides align to TRBD2. Per germline, CDR1 MDHEN and CDR2 SYDVKM. This CDR3 contains 15 residues. With 7 bases clipped from V and 7 bases from J, the junction kept 5 bases outside the gene matches. This CDR3 reads CASTMGTSGRNEQFF. CDR3 DNA sequence: TGTGCCAGCACCATGGGGACTAGCGGGAGGAATGAGCAGTTCTTC.

This chain connects TRBV19 to TRBJ1-1; 7 bases agree with TRBD1. This CDR3 has 15 amino acids. The germline V gene has CDR1 LNHDA and CDR2 SQIVND (reference sequence). After removal of 0 bases from V and 5 bases from J, the junction contained 6 bases not matched to a gene. CDR3: CASSIDYRGETEAFF. The DNA of the CDR3 is TGTGCCAGTAGTATAGATTACAGGGGAGAGACTGAAGCTTTCTTT.

The gene calls are TRBV7-9 and TRBJ2-1, with 8 bases lining up with TRBD2. V shed 6 bases and J 2 bases; nucleotides not matched to a gene: 18. Germline V gives CDR1 SEHNR, CDR2 FQNEAQ (reference sequence). The CDR3 length is 19 residues. The CDR3 reads CASSRRGTSGGTTYNEQFF. The CDR3 coding sequence is TGTGCCAGCAGTCGCCGGGGAACCAGCGGGGGTACCACCTACAATGAGCAGTTCTTC.

The chain uses TRBV10-2 and TRBJ2-7, with 8 bases that match TRBD2. The length of the CDR3 is 13 residues. The germline V gene encodes CDR1 WSHSY and CDR2 SAAADI. Trimming cost V 4 bases and J 5 bases; bases outside gene matches: 4. CDR3 nucleotides: TGCGCCAGCAGTGCCAGCGGGGGAAACGAGCAGTACTTC. Its protein is CASSASGGNEQYF.

This clone was observed a single time. CDR3 in amino acids: CASSLGQREGLVQYF. Written as DNA, the CDR3 is TGCGCCAGCAGCTTGGGCCAGCGGGAGGGCCTCGTGCAGTACTTC. The chain uses TRBV5-1 and TRBJ2-7, with 10 bases lining up with TRBD2. J gave up 9 bases and V 0 bases, and 9 bases lay outside the gene matches. This CDR3 is 15 amino acids long. Germline-derived CDR1 and CDR2 are SGHRS and YFSETQ.

Only a few counts were recorded for this clone. This chain links TRBV7-9 with TRBJ2-7, with 9 bases matching TRBD2. The junction had 11 bases not matched to a gene; V was cut back by 4 bases and J by 1 base. The germline V gene encodes CDR1 SEHNR and CDR2 FQNEAQ (reference sequence). The CDR3 covers 17 residues. The CDR3: CASSSPGGLALSYEQYF. DNA of the CDR3: TGTGCCAGCAGCTCCCCGGGCGGACTAGCGCTTTCCTACGAGCAGTACTTC.

This clone appeared a single time. The chain carries TRBV11-2 and TRBJ2-1, with 10 bases identical to TRBD2. Germline V gene lookup returns CDR1 SGHAT and CDR2 FQNNGV. This CDR3 has 16 residues. The V gene end was trimmed by 5 bases and the J gene end by 9 bases; junction bases not matched to a gene: 13. Here the CDR3 DNA reads TGTGCCAGCAGCAGGCAAGGGACTAGCGTAGGGGGTGAGCAGTTCTTC. It translates to CASSRQGTSVGGEQFF. Full variable domain (remainder filled in from reference TRBV11-2 and TRBJ2-1): EAGVAQSPRYKIIEKRQSVAFWCNPISGHATLYWYQQILGQGPKLLIQFQNNGVVDDSQLPKDRFSAERLKGVDSTLKIQPAKLEDSAVYLCASSRQGTSVGGEQFFGPGTRLTVL.

V is TRBV14 and J is TRBJ2-7; TRBD2 matches 11 bases. This CDR3 contains 21 residues. The germline CDR1 and CDR2 sequences are SGHDN and FVKESK. Trimming at V came to 4 bases and at J to 0 bases, leaving 20 bases not matched to a gene. The CDR3 nucleotides read TGTGCCAGCAGCCTAACAATCGGGCTAGCGGGAGGCGGTCGTAGCTCCTACGAGCAGTACTTC. Amino acid sequence: CASSLTIGLAGGGRSSYEQYF.

This rearrangement joins TRBV15 to TRBJ2-3, with D possibly matching TRBD1 (5 bases). V dropped 6 bases and J dropped 6 bases, with 13 bases sitting between them. In germline, CDR1 is LNHNV, CDR2 YYDKDF (reference sequence). The CDR3 is 13 residues long. The CDR3 region is CATRADSSDTQYF. Here the CDR3 DNA reads TGTGCCACCAGAGCCGACAGTTCGGATACGCAGTATTTT.

This rearrangement joins TRBV5-6 to TRBJ2-2; TRBD1 matches at 10 bases. Germline V CDR1 and CDR2: SGHDT, YYEEEE. Trimming took 3 bases from V and 5 from J; bases not matched to a gene: 4. CDR3 size: 15 residues. CDR3 bases: TGTGCCAGCAGCTCGTGGACAGGGGGAACCGGGGAGCTGTTTTTT. Translation gives CASSSWTGGTGELFF. Full variable domain (remainder filled in from reference TRBV5-6 and TRBJ2-2): DAGVTQSPTHLIKTRGQQVTLRCSPKSGHDTVSWYQQALGQGPQFIFQYYEEEERQRGNFPDRFSGHQFPNYSSELNVNALLLGDSALYLCASSSWTGGTGELFFGEGSRLTVL.

The rearrangement links TRBV28 to TRBJ1-5, with D uncertain. This CDR3 spans 12 amino acids. V lost 6 bases to trimming and J lost 7 bases, with 10 bases between them. CDR1 and CDR2 (germline): MDHEN, SYDVKM. The CDR3 protein is CASRLEWQPQHF. CDR3 DNA: TGTGCCAGCAGACTCGAATGGCAGCCCCAGCATTTT.

The gene calls are TRBV7-8 and TRBJ2-7, with D possibly being TRBD1 (5 bases). V lost 1 base and J lost 5, with 18 bases in between. In germline, CDR1 is SGHVS, CDR2 FQNEAQ. The CDR3 is made up of 16 amino acids. In DNA, the CDR3 is TGTGCCAGCAGCTTAGTGGCAGGGTTAGGTGATAACGAGCAGTACTTC. Protein sequence: CASSLVAGLGDNEQYF.

The rearrangement joins TRBV29-1 to TRBJ2-7; 10 bases map to TRBD1. Germline V gives CDR1 SQVTM, CDR2 ANQGSEA. After removal of 7 bases from V and 2 bases from J, the junction contained 5 bases not matched to a gene. The CDR3 extends over 13 amino acids. CDR3 loop: CSARDRGAYEQYF. The CDR3 DNA follows: TGCAGCGCTCGGGACAGGGGAGCCTACGAGCAGTACTTC.

The V and J genes are TRBV19 and TRBJ1-1; unclear D gene. Per the germline V gene, CDR1 is LNHDA and CDR2 is SQIVND (reference sequence). V lost 4 bases to trimming and J lost 0 bases, with 12 bases between them. CDR3 length: 15 residues. CDR3 DNA: TGTGCCAGTAGTACGAGCCGGTATTTGAACACTGAAGCTTTCTTT. This gives the protein CASSTSRYLNTEAFF.

The chain recombines TRBV29-1 with TRBJ2-1; 8 bases are a match to TRBD2. V dropped 2 bases and J dropped 1; count of bases not matched to a gene: 4. The CDR3 loop spans 15 amino acids. Germline CDR1 is SQVTM and CDR2 is ANQGSEA. The CDR3 protein is CSVEMVAGSYNEQFF. The CDR3 DNA sequence: TGCAGCGTTGAAATGGTAGCGGGATCCTACAATGAGCAGTTCTTC.

The chain carries TRBV9 and TRBJ2-2; a possible D gene is TRBD1 (6 bases). The V end was cut by 0 bases, the J end by 5 bases, with 14 bases between. Germline CDR1 SGDLS, CDR2 YYNGEE. The CDR3 spans 16 residues. The DNA for the CDR3 is TGTGCCAGCAGCGTAGTCCCTTCAGGGGAAACCGGGGAGCTGTTTTTT. Amino acid sequence: CASSVVPSGETGELFF.

The genes are TRBV10-3 and TRBJ1-2; 7 bases map to TRBD1. CDR1 ENHRY and CDR2 SYGVKD come from the germline V gene. This CDR3 is 13 amino acids long. V lost 7 bases and J lost 8; bases outside the gene matches: 10. The CDR3 sequence is CAIKRKQGKGYTF. As DNA, the CDR3 is TGTGCCATCAAACGAAAACAGGGGAAGGGCTACACCTTC.

The V gene is TRBV11-2, the J gene TRBJ1-1; D gene unclear. The CDR3 runs to 13 residues. Looked up from germline, CDR1 is SGHAT and CDR2 is FQNNGV. The V end lost 2 bases, the J end lost 3 bases, and 7 bases lay between the germline ends. The CDR3 DNA reads TGTGCCAGCAGCTTACTTGGAGACACTGAAGCTTTCTTT. Translation: CASSLLGDTEAFF.